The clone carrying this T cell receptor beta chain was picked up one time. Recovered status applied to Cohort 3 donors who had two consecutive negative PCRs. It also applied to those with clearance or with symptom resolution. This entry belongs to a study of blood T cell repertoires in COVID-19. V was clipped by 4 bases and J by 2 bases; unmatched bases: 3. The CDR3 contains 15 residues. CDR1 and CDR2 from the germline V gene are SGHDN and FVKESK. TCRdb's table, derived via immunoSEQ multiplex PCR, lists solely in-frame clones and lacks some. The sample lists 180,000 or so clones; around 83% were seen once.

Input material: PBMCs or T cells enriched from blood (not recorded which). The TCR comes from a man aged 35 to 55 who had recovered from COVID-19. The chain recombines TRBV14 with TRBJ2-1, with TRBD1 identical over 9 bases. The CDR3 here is CASSLRTGAYNEQFF. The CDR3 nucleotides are TGTGCCAGCAGCCTTCGGACAGGGGCCTACAATGAGCAGTTCTTC.